This T cell receptor beta chain was sequenced in a study of blood T cell repertoires in COVID-19 (TCRdb year 2020). Describing the broader study: Samples from collaborators originated in the United States, Italy and Spain and spanned both the acute and convalescent phases of COVID-19. The material from the prospective study consisted of cDNA or gDNA derived from T cells, B-cell-depleted T cells, or PBMCs. Subjects who had been exposed to COVID-19, were actively infected with it, or had recovered from it provided the deeply sampled blood TCRbeta repertoires that made up the dataset. The repertoires were released in a freely available public database meant as a resource for research on the immune response to SARS-CoV-2. Samples came from the ongoing ImmuneRACE study (first 160 participants) plus 1,254 subjects from 6 global collaborators. Sample metadata almost always included a de-identified subject ID, COVID-19 status, age in years and sex. Where available, HLA class I and class II types were obtained from metadata supplied by the sample provider rather than from assay-based typing.

One collaborating source in Seattle enrolled patients while the patients were actively infected and followed the patients over time throughout the course of disease. Collaborating institutions collected whole blood in K2EDTA tubes following their own protocols. For TCRbeta analysis, collaborators shipped samples in one of three forms: frozen whole blood, isolated PBMCs, or DNA extracted from either of those sample types. General study outcomes and caveats: The quantity of clinical and demographic metadata differed by source and by participant and was supplied without curation.

In regard to this clone: Its specific antigen is unknown. Within one base of it there is no much larger clone, and no base qualities were kept.

The CDR1 and CDR2 encoded by the germline V gene (reference sequence) are LNHDA and SQIVND. V ends up 3 bases short and J 2 bases short, with an unmatched junction base count of 6. The CDR3 holds 15 amino acids from the cysteine to the phenylalanine. Only the CDR3 portion is preserved as DNA: 45 bases, with reading frame beginning at the first base. The immunoSEQ Assay, a bias-controlled multiplex PCR, was used to amplify TCRbeta CDR3 regions from genomic DNA. As for the authors' bioinformatics: Nucleated cell counts per sample were estimated from amplification of reference gene primers within the assay. To quantify the absolute abundance of each unique TCRbeta CDR3 rearrangement, sequence reads were collapsed and filtered. For each sample, productive Simpson clonality was calculated as the square root of Simpson's diversity index across productive rearrangements. This is the immuneACCESS table as TCRdb keeps it, with only in-frame sequences that have V and J called. A part of the clones is gone; compared with another copy, unresolved V genes explain less than half, and the rest is unexplained. That table furnishes V, J and clone size, whereas the DNA furnished D and trimming. This sample holds roughly 300,000 clones; 90% to 95% were observed only once. The ten biggest clones cover approximately 2% of the sample.

The chain is assembled from TRBV19 and TRBJ1-1; 7 bases in the junction line up with TRBD1. The receptor was isolated from a woman aged 25 to 39 with COVID-19, enrolled during active disease. The sequenced material came from peripheral blood. Read as DNA, the sequence is TGTGCCAGTAGTATTATCGGGACAGAAAACACTGAAGCTTTCTTT. Its protein is CASSIIGTENTEAFF.